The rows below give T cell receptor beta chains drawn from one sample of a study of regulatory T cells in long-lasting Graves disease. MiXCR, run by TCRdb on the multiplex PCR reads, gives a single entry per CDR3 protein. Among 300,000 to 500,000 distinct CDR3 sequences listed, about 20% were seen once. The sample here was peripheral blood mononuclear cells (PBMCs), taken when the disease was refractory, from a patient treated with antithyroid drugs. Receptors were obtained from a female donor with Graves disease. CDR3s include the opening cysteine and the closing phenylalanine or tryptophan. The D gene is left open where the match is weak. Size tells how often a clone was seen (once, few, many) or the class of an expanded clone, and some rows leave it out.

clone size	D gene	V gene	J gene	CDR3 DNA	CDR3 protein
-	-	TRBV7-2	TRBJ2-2	TGTGCCAGCAGCAATCCCACCGGGGAGCTGTTTTTT	CASSNPTGELFF
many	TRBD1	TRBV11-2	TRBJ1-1	TGTGCCAGCAGCCGGGGACAGCCGATCTTT	CASSRGQPIF
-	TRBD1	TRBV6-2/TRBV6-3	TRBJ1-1	TGTGCCAGCAGTTACTCGGGGACAGTTGAAGCTTTCTTT	CASSYSGTVEAFF
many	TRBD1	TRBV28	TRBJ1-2	TGTGCCAGCAGTCAACAGGGGAACTATGGCTACACCTTC	CASSQQGNYGYTF
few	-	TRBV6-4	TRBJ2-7	TGTGCCAGCAGTGACTCGAGTTCTAGCGAGCAGTACTTC	CASSDSSSSEQYF
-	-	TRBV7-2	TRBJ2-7	TGTGCCAGCAGCGTAGTAGGTCAGCCAAGACCCACCTACGAGCAGTACTTC	CASSVVGQPRPTYEQYF
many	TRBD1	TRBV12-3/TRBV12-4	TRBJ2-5	TGTGCCAGCAGTCCGGGACAGGGGGGAGAGACCCAGTACTTC	CASSPGQGGETQYF
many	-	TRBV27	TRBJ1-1	TGTGCCAGCAGTTTATCGATAAGGGGGAAGACTGAAGCTTTCTTT	CASSLSIRGKTEAFF
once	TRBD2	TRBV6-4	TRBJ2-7	TGTGCCAGCAGTGGGACTAGCGGGAGGAGGTCATTTGGCTCCTACGAGCAGTACTTC	CASSGTSGRRSFGSYEQYF
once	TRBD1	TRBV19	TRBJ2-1	TGTGCCAGTAGTACATCGACAGGGGCGTACAATGAGCAGTTCTTC	CASSTSTGAYNEQFF
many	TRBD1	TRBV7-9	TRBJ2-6	TGTGCCAGCAGCTTAATGGGACAGCTCAACGTCCTGACTTTC	CASSLMGQLNVLTF
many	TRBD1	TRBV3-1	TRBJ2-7	TGTGCCAGCAGGGGACAGTCCTACGAGCAGTACTTC	CASRGQSYEQYF
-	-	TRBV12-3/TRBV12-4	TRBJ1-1	TGTGCCAGCAGTCCGGACAGTTCGCTAAGGGTGAACACTGAAGCTTTCTTT	CASSPDSSLRVNTEAFF
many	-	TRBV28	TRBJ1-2	TGTGCCAGCAGCCTCGCTCCAGGGATCTATGGCTACACCTTC	CASSLAPGIYGYTF
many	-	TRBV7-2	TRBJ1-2	TGTGCCAGCAGGGGATTTGACTATGGCTACACCTTC	CASRGFDYGYTF
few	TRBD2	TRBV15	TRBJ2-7	TGTGCCACCAGCAGAGAGGCGGGAGAGTCCTACGAGCAGTACTTC	CATSREAGESYEQYF
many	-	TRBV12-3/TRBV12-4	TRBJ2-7	TGTGCCAGCAGTTTAGAAGGGGCAGTGCCCCCCTACGAGCAGTACTTC	CASSLEGAVPPYEQYF
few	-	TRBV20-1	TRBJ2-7	TGCAGTGCTAGATCGCCGTCGACTTACGAGCAGTACTTC	CSARSPSTYEQYF